Shown below are 5 T cell receptor beta chains from a single sample sequenced in a study of shared clonotypes between healthy human individuals. Sequencing was performed with immunoSEQ multiplex PCR; in TCRdb, only in-frame clones are kept and a portion is missing. The data contain fewer than 700,000 clones, around three quarters of them singletons. Sequencing used PBMCs. These receptors came from a woman aged 40 to 50 in good health. Some clones in this sample may be carry-over from other donors' samples.

The chain links TRBV7-2 to TRBJ2-5; D remains unclear. Germline assignment: CDR1 SGHTA and CDR2 FQGNSA. CDR3 length: 14 residues. With 4 bases removed from V and 5 bases from J, the gap between germline ends came to 14 bases. CDR3 in amino acids: CASSSGRVGETQYF. The CDR3 region has the DNA TGTGCCAGCAGCTCTGGTCGGGTCGGGGAGACCCAGTACTTC.

The genes are TRBV7-6 and TRBJ2-7; the D is unclear. CDR3 length equals 13 residues. CDR1 is SGHVS, CDR2 FNYEAQ, per germline. V lost 1 base, J lost 7 bases, and 11 bases lay in between. CDR3 amino acids: CASSLERSREQYF. The CDR3 DNA sequence: TGTGCCAGCAGCTTAGAGCGTTCGAGGGAGCAGTACTTC.

The V call is TRBV4-2, the J call TRBJ2-7; perhaps TRBD2 as D (6 bases). The V gene lost 0 bases and the J gene lost 7 bases, with 13 bases spanning the gap. The CDR3 is 14 amino acids. Germline values: CDR1 LGHNA, CDR2 YNFKEQ. CDR3 coding DNA: TGTGCCAGCAGCCAAGAAGAACTAGCACGAGAGCAGTACTTC. Translation gives CASSQEELAREQYF.

Here the CDR3 DNA reads TGTCAAGCTCCGGCGGGAGGGGAGAATGAGCAGTTCTTC. Residues: CQAPAGGENEQFF. V and J are TRBV12-2 and TRBJ2-1; the D segment call TRBD2 is taken from the table without a DNA check. TRBV12-2 is a pseudogene locus. The CDR3 runs to 13 residues.

The gene calls are TRBV5-4 and TRBJ2-3, with 12 nucleotides matching TRBD2. This CDR3 is 15 amino acids long. Germline CDR1 reads SGHNT; CDR2 reads YYREEE (reference sequence). V shed 2 bases, J shed 5 bases, and the junction held 3 bases outside the gene matches. CDR3 region: CASSLRLAGEDTQYF. CDR3 nucleotides: TGTGCCAGCAGCTTAAGACTAGCGGGAGAAGATACGCAGTATTTT.